The 28 T cell receptor beta chains below all came from one sample that was sequenced in a study of molecular identifiers for immune sequencing clone quantification. A single record per CDR3 protein comes from TCRdb applying MiXCR to the PCR reads. The data contain around 460,000 distinct CDR3 sequences, less than 30% of them singletons. Sequencing was done on a sample of naive CD8+ T cells from blood, with Jurkat cell RNA spiked in. The subset denotes: FACS-sorted CD8+CD4-CCR7+CD45RA+ naive T cells. The receptors here all came from a human donor in good health. Some libraries in this study had Jurkat cell RNA spiked in.

This clonotype was detected only a few times. The rearrangement links TRBV7-9 to TRBJ2-7; the D call may be TRBD1 or TRBD2 (5 bases each). Trimming cost V 3 bases and J 2 bases, with 14 bases left between them. CDR1 is SEHNR, CDR2 FQNEAQ, per germline (reference sequence). The CDR3 is made up of 15 amino acids. In DNA, the CDR3 is TGTGCCAGCAGCTTGTTTCGGGACCAAACCTACGAGCAGTACTTC. Translation: CASSLFRDQTYEQYF.

To note about this clonotype: This sequence may be a read error, since a much larger clone differs from it by one base. Here the CDR3 omits its conserved ending phenylalanine or tryptophan, so a read error is the likely source. The chain couples TRBV4-1 to TRBJ1-2; weak D call: TRBD1 (6 bases). V shed 1 base and J shed 5 bases, with 17 bases lying between them. The CDR3 runs 16 residues. Germline V gene data show CDR1 as MGHRA and CDR2 as YSYEKL. CDR3 sequence: CASSQGTGSYVYGYTL. DNA of the CDR3: TGCGCCAGCAGCCAAGGTACAGGGAGTTATGTTTATGGCTACACCTTA.

This clonotype has at least ten counts. This rearrangement joins TRBV11-2 to TRBJ1-5, with TRBD1 as a possible D gene (6 bases). CDR3 length: 15 amino acids. Germline CDR1 SGHAT, CDR2 FQNNGV. The V and J ends lost 2 bases and 1 base respectively, with 9 bases between them. The CDR3 protein is CASSLTGGSNQPQHF. The CDR3, as DNA: TGTGCCAGCAGCTTAACCGGGGGCAGCAATCAGCCCCAGCATTTT.

As concerns this clonotype: The junction and the germline gene differ at one end; a read error may be behind it. The V gene is TRBV6-5, the J gene TRBJ2-7, with a weak D call TRBD2 (7 bases). CDR3 size: 20 residues. Germline V gives CDR1 MNHEY, CDR2 SVGAGI. The CDR3 sequence: CASSYATWDLGGGKSYEEYF. CDR3 DNA: TGTGCCAGCAGTTACGCCACTTGGGACTTAGGGGGGGGAAAGTCCTACGAGGAGTACTTC.

The J gene is TRBJ2-3, the V gene TRBV19; no clear D. Germline V gene lookup returns CDR1 LNHDA and CDR2 SQIVND (reference sequence). The CDR3 covers 14 residues. V dropped 5 bases and J dropped 6 bases, with 15 bases sitting between them. This CDR3 is CASSVTIRRDTQYF. CDR3 in DNA: TGTGCCAGTAGTGTAACGATCCGCCGGGATACGCAGTATTTT.

The V and J genes are TRBV2 and TRBJ2-3, with 7 nucleotides matching TRBD1. The V gene end was trimmed by 8 bases and the J gene end by 5 bases; junction bases not matched to a gene: 13. In germline, CDR1 is SNHLY, CDR2 FYNNEI. The CDR3 sequence is 15 residues long. For the CDR3, the DNA is TGTGCCAGCGCTTTCGCCAAAACAGGGGAAGATACGCAGTATTTT. This encodes CASAFAKTGEDTQYF.

This chain connects TRBV7-9 to TRBJ1-2; D remains unclear. V lost 1 base and J lost 13, with 10 bases in between. CDR1 SEHNR and CDR2 FQNEAQ come from the germline V gene (reference sequence). The CDR3 consists of 11 residues. The DNA for the CDR3 is TGTGCCAGCAGCTTAGACCGGGCACCCACCTTC. This gives the protein CASSLDRAPTF.

The chain links TRBV20-1 to TRBJ1-1; no clear D gene. CDR1 is DFQATT, CDR2 SNEGSKA, per germline (reference sequence). The CDR3 runs to 15 residues. Trimming left V 0 bases short and J 0 bases short, with 11 bases between. The CDR3 nucleotides are TGCAGTGCTAGAGATCTGGCAGGCATGAACACTGAAGCTTTCTTT. This translates into CSARDLAGMNTEAFF.

This clonotype was seen only a few times. This chain uses TRBV25-1 with TRBJ2-7, with 7 bases fitting TRBD1. The CDR3 runs to 19 residues. J was trimmed by 2 bases and V by 3 bases; bases with no gene match: 19. The germline CDR1 and CDR2 sequences are MGHDK and SYGVNS. The CDR3 loop reads CASSDQSPHRGQPTYEQYF. In nucleotides, the CDR3 is TGTGCCAGCAGTGATCAAAGCCCCCACAGGGGCCAACCCACCTACGAGCAGTACTTC.

The chain combines TRBV5-1 with TRBJ2-7; 7 positions agree with TRBD1. The CDR3 has 15 residues. Germline-derived CDR1 and CDR2 are SGHRS and YFSETQ. V was pared by 0 bases and J by 6 bases, with 9 bases of the junction left unmatched. CDR3 DNA: TGCGCCAGCAGCTTGGTCCGGACAGGCCCCATCGAGCAGTACTTC. Its protein product is CASSLVRTGPIEQYF.

Note on this clonotype: The junction departs from the called germline gene at one end, perhaps through a read error. The V call is TRBV3-1, the J call TRBJ2-7; D may be TRBD2 (5 bases). The CDR3 runs 12 residues. Germline lookup yields CDR1 LGHDT and CDR2 YNNKEL (reference sequence). The CDR3 nucleotides read TGTGCCAGCGGTCTAGCTCGTGGCGAGCGGTACTTC. Translated: CASGLARGERYF.

A note on this clonotype: With a much larger clone just one base away, this may be a read error. The chain links TRBV28 to TRBJ1-1, with D unclear. Germline V CDR1 and CDR2: MDHEN, SYDVKM. Trimming left V 6 bases short and J 10 bases short, with 12 bases between. This CDR3 contains 11 residues. The CDR3 DNA reads as TGTGCCAGCAGCCAGGTACCTGGAGCTTTCTTT. Translated: CASSQVPGAFF.

As to this clonotype: The CDR3 does not end in the conserved phenylalanine or tryptophan, so this is likely a read error. The chain recombines TRBV12-3 or TRBV12-4 with TRBJ1-2; D not resolved. V lost 5 bases, J lost 4 bases, and 14 bases lay in between. This CDR3 is 14 amino acids long. CDR3 bases: TGTGCCAGCAGTCCGAACACTTACATCTATGGCTACACCTCC. This translates into CASSPNTYIYGYTS.

For this clonotype: Without the conserved terminal phenylalanine or tryptophan, this CDR3 likely stems from a read error. The chain employs TRBV6-2 or TRBV6-3 and TRBJ2-2; 8 nucleotides match TRBD2. Germline values: CDR1 MNHEY, CDR2 SVGEGT. The V and J ends lost 8 bases and 2 bases, in that order; junction bases with no gene match: 7. This CDR3 contains 15 residues. The CDR3, as DNA: TGTGCCAGCCTGGAGCGGGAGATCAACACCGGGGAGCTGTTTCTT. Translation gives CASLEREINTGELFL.

In its sample, this clonotype was seen a few times. The chain carries TRBV5-4 and TRBJ2-2, with unresolved D. Trimming stripped 4 bases from V and 5 bases from J, with 9 bases between. Per germline, CDR1 SGHNT and CDR2 YYREEE (reference sequence). The CDR3 consists of 13 residues. The CDR3 sequence: CASSATLTGELFF. DNA of the CDR3: TGTGCCAGCAGCGCGACACTTACCGGGGAGCTGTTTTTT.

This clonotype was observed a handful of times. CDR3 DNA: TGTGCCAGCAGTTTATTGGGCGGGGGGTCAGATACGCAGTATTTT. Its translation is CASSLLGGGSDTQYF. This chain connects TRBV27 to TRBJ2-3; 8 bases align to TRBD2. Germline V gene lookup returns CDR1 MNHEY and CDR2 SMNVEV (reference sequence). The CDR3 has 15 amino acids. V dropped 1 base and J dropped 4; count of bases not matched to a gene: 4.

This clonotype was seen a few times. The chain uses TRBV11-2 and TRBJ2-3; 11 bases fit TRBD2. This CDR3 region has 17 residues. In germline, CDR1 is SGHAT, CDR2 FQNNGV. The junction had 6 bases not matched to a gene; V was cut back by 1 base and J by 3 bases. This chain's CDR3 is CASSLGTSGGRTDTQYF. The CDR3 region has the DNA TGTGCCAGCAGCTTAGGAACTAGCGGGGGAAGGACAGATACGCAGTATTTT.

This sequence joins TRBV15 and TRBJ2-6, with D perhaps TRBD1 (6 bases). The CDR3 sequence is 20 residues long. V shed 0 bases and J shed 0 bases, with 18 bases lying between them. The germline gives CDR1 LNHNV, CDR2 YYDKDF (reference sequence). CDR3 nucleotides: TGTGCCACCAGCAGAGATAGGTCCCGGCCGGACAGCTCTGGGGCCAACGTCCTGACTTTC. Translation: CATSRDRSRPDSSGANVLTF.

This clonotype was recorded many times. The junction differs from germline at one of its ends, possibly a read error. The V gene is TRBV19, the J gene TRBJ2-7; TRBD1 agrees at 11 bases. CDR1 is LNHDA, CDR2 SQIVND, per germline (reference sequence). This CDR3 has 14 amino acids. The CDR3 spells CASSIGTGGYEQYF. CDR3 nucleotides: TGCGCCAGCAGCATCGGGACAGGGGGCTACGAGCAGTACTTC.

This clonotype was picked up many times. This sequence joins TRBV5-6 and TRBJ2-7, with D tentatively TRBD1 (6 bases). The CDR3 totals 15 residues. Trimming took off 0 bases at V and 3 bases at J, with 13 bases between the two ends. CDR1 SGHDT and CDR2 YYEEEE come from the germline V gene. CDR3 in DNA: TGTGCCAGCAGCTTGGGTTGGCAGGGGTACTACGAGCAGTACTTC. It yields the protein CASSLGWQGYYEQYF.

As regards this clonotype: One base away lies a much larger clone, so this may be a sequencing read error. The rearrangement uses TRBV4-2 and TRBJ2-7, with D perhaps assigned TRBD1 or TRBD2 (5 bases each). Trimming cost V 8 bases and J 7 bases, with 21 bases left between them. The CDR3 length is 14 residues. Germline CDR1 LGHNA, CDR2 YNFKEQ. The DNA for the CDR3 is TGTGCCAGCTGCTCCCCGGGGCTAAGGAGGGAGCAGTACTTC. Translated, it gives CASCSPGLRREQYF.

At least ten counts were recorded for this clonotype. The chain is built from TRBV5-5 and TRBJ2-3; no clear D. With 0 bases removed from V and 1 base from J, the gap between germline ends came to 9 bases. The CDR3 has 15 residues. The germline V gene has CDR1 SGHKS and CDR2 YYEKEE (reference sequence). CDR3 coding DNA: TGTGCCAGCAGCTTGGCGGTAGCCCGCACAGATACGCAGTATTTT. The encoded protein is CASSLAVARTDTQYF. The full variable domain, its missing parts supplied by reference TRBV5-5 and TRBJ2-3, is DAGVTQSPTHLIKTRGQQVTLRCSPISGHKSVSWYQQVLGQGPQFIFQYYEKEERGRGNFPDRFSARQFPNYSSELNVNALLLGDSALYLCASSLAVARTDTQYFGPGTRLTVL.

This clonotype was observed a few times. This rearrangement joins TRBV28 to TRBJ2-5, with 11 positions matching TRBD2. The trim removed 6 bases at V and 1 base at J, leaving 4 bases unmatched. CDR1 and CDR2 from the germline V gene are MDHEN and SYDVKM. This CDR3 contains 15 residues. The CDR3 sequence: CASRRLAGTQETQYF. In DNA form, the CDR3 reads TGTGCCAGCAGAAGACTAGCGGGGACCCAAGAGACCCAGTACTTC.

Concerning this clonotype itself: This may arise from a read error, as a much more abundant clone is one base away. The chain couples TRBV29-1 to TRBJ2-7; a weak D match, TRBD2 (6 bases). V lost 5 bases to trimming and J lost 5 bases, with 13 bases between them. This CDR3 contains 12 residues. Germline-derived CDR1 and CDR2 are SQVTM and ANQGSEA. CDR3 amino acids: CSVMSGVDEQYF. CDR3 bases: TGCAGCGTTATGTCGGGGGTAGACGAGCAGTACTTC.

The V gene is TRBV5-1, the J gene TRBJ1-4; D ambiguous. CDR1 and CDR2 from the germline V gene are SGHRS and YFSETQ. V was pared by 0 bases and J by 3 bases, with 6 bases between. This CDR3 has 14 amino acids. The CDR3 DNA is TGCGCCAGCAGCTTGGATCCCTCTAATGAAAAACTGTTTTTT. Amino acids: CASSLDPSNEKLFF.

V and J are TRBV12-3 or TRBV12-4 and TRBJ1-1, with a possible D match to TRBD1 (5 bases). The V end was cut by 7 bases, the J end by 10 bases, with 19 bases between. The CDR3 has 13 amino acids. The CDR3 reads CASTPGTAVGAFF. The CDR3 DNA is TGTGCCAGCACCCCCGGGACTGCCGTTGGAGCTTTCTTT.

Concerning this clonotype: A junction end diverges from the germline sequence, so it may reflect a read error. This chain joins TRBV6-6 and TRBJ1-5; tentative D call: TRBD1 (5 bases). The CDR3 loop spans 16 amino acids. Germline-derived CDR1 and CDR2 are MNHNY and SVGAGI (reference sequence). The CDR3 nucleotides read TGTGCCAGCAGTCCGGGGAGGGGTCTTAGCAATCAGCCCCCGCATTTT. It translates to CASSPGRGLSNQPPHF.

V gene TRBV27 combines with J gene TRBJ2-5, with 10 positions matching TRBD2. The length of the CDR3 is 15 residues. Losses at the gene ends were 6 bases for V and 5 bases for J; bases not matched to a gene: 9. Germline V gene sequence: CDR1 MNHEY, CDR2 SMNVEV (reference sequence). CDR3 bases: TGTGCCAGCAGGACGCTAGCGGGAGAATGGGAGACCCAGTACTTC. This gives the protein CASRTLAGEWETQYF.